A selection of T cell receptor beta chains follows, all from one sample in a study of OX40 agonist ivuxolimab in advanced cancers. Produced via immunoSEQ multiplex PCR; TCRdb's table is partial and in-frame only. The sample carries roughly 70,000 clones, roughly 82% recorded once. Material: CD4+ or CD8+ T cells sorted from blood, obtained in a trial of the OX40 agonist ivuxolimab. The receptors originated from an adult with an advanced solid tumor such as melanoma, head and neck, liver or kidney cancer. The conserved cysteine and the conserved F or W are not part of the CDR3 here. The order of the fields is CDR3 protein, V gene, J gene.

ASSIRGRVSPLH	TRBV19	TRBJ1-6
ASSPPFARAEAF	TRBV6-5	TRBJ1-1
AWSMTVSTYSNQPQH	TRBV30	TRBJ1-5
ASRVAGTNTEAF	TRBV27	TRBJ1-1
SVDDRGKAGANVLT	TRBV29-1	TRBJ2-6
ASSRVGLAGELF	TRBV27	TRBJ2-2
ASSLVRGATEAF	TRBV5-5	TRBJ1-1
ASSLGGDTGELF	TRBV5-4	TRBJ2-2
ASSWDVNEKLF	TRBV4-2	TRBJ1-4
ASSARLNEQF	TRBV9	TRBJ2-1
ASSPGPSDYGYT	TRBV11-3	TRBJ1-2
ASSQESRTFGSYNEQF	TRBV6-1	TRBJ2-1
ASSPRGQGNQPQH	TRBV18	TRBJ1-5
ASSPSTDTQY	TRBV18	TRBJ2-3
ASSPQLLQETQY	TRBV18	TRBJ2-5
ASSETRESNQPQH	TRBV2	TRBJ1-5
ASSVVSRGDEQF	TRBV9	TRBJ2-1
ASSLGGGPRNTIY	TRBV6-6	TRBJ1-3
ASSYIEYYEQY	TRBV2	TRBJ2-7
ATSGRVSNEKLF	TRBV15	TRBJ1-4
ASSRTTSGSADTQY	TRBV4-3	TRBJ2-3
ASRVGTTYEQY	TRBV28	TRBJ2-7
ASSPPRGMAKNIQY	TRBV9	TRBJ2-4
ASSRVDEQF	TRBV5-1	TRBJ2-1
ASSPLAGRDEQY	TRBV5-4	TRBJ2-7
ASSYGPGANSYEQY	TRBV6-6	TRBJ2-7
ASRYPGVTEAF	TRBV5-4	TRBJ1-1
ASRRQMNTEAF	TRBV6-1	TRBJ1-1
ASSILRGAQSYGYT	TRBV19	TRBJ1-2
ASSRTTGELF	TRBV7-2	TRBJ2-2
ASSSQTGDNQPQH	TRBV7-2	TRBJ1-5
ASSLGDITGELF	TRBV5-1	TRBJ2-2
ASSRSGLGNQPQH	TRBV5-1	TRBJ1-5
ASSMRVGGNQPQH	TRBV19	TRBJ1-5
AWSPKGRFLYNEQF	TRBV30	TRBJ2-1
ASSFGISGELF	TRBV27	TRBJ2-2
AISESGLAEDTQY	TRBV10-3	TRBJ2-3
AWSRGPGANVLT	TRBV30	TRBJ2-6
ASSLGVGEAF	TRBV27	TRBJ1-1
ATRGKDRSTGELF	TRBV5-1	TRBJ2-2
ASASGGLTGAVEKLF	TRBV5-1	TRBJ1-4
ASSFRDSHNEQF	TRBV27	TRBJ2-1
ASSKDSYEQY	TRBV19	TRBJ2-7
ASSRTRDPYEQY	TRBV11-3	TRBJ2-7
ASSLTQETQY	TRBV7-6	TRBJ2-5
ASRTGDSDYGYT	TRBV28	TRBJ1-2
ASSQGQGRAYGYT	TRBV6-1	TRBJ1-2
ASSWGNPLGGRETQY	TRBV5-6	TRBJ2-5
ASSKGGTSYEQY	TRBV5-1	TRBJ2-7